These 28 T cell receptor beta chains were all obtained from the same sample, sequenced in a study of T cell responses to AZD1222 COVID-19 vaccine. The table came from immunoSEQ multiplex PCR; TCRdb's copy has only in-frame clones and leaves some out. The repertoire holds more than 110,000 clones, with about 90% as singletons. The sample consisted of peripheral blood, taken on day 0 of AZD1222 vaccination. These TCRs come from an adult in good health.

This chain joins TRBV28 and TRBJ2-3; TRBD2 aligns across 9 bases. Germline V gene lookup returns CDR1 MDHEN and CDR2 SYDVKM. This CDR3 is built from 15 residues. Unmatched junction bases numbered 5, after V lost 5 bases and J lost 2 bases. The CDR3, as DNA: TGTGCCAGCAGTGCCACTAGCGGGTCCACAGATACGCAGTATTTT. As protein: CASSATSGSTDTQYF.

In nucleotides, the CDR3 is TGTGCCAGTAGTATAGCGGACTTGGGCGGGAGAACAGATACGCAGTATTTT. The encoded protein is CASSIADLGGRTDTQYF. This chain connects TRBV19 to TRBJ2-3, with TRBD2 matching 7 bases. V lost 1 base to trimming and J lost 3 bases; unmatched junction nucleotides: 10. CDR3 length: 17 residues. Germline values: CDR1 LNHDA, CDR2 SQIVND (reference sequence).

The chain combines TRBV6-5 with TRBJ1-2; D call uncertain. The V end was cut by 0 bases, the J end by 2 bases, with 7 bases between. Germline V gives CDR1 MNHEY, CDR2 SVGAGI. The CDR3 runs 14 residues. CDR3 bases: TGTGCCAGCAGTTACTCGTCTGGGAACTATGGCTACACCTTC. Its protein is CASSYSSGNYGYTF.

The chain has TRBV28 and TRBJ1-6; no clear D gene. Trimming cost V 2 bases and J 5 bases, with 10 bases left between them. The CDR3 runs to 15 residues. Germline-derived CDR1 and CDR2 are MDHEN and SYDVKM. Here the CDR3 DNA reads TGTGCCAGCAGTTTAGACGGACCCAATAATTCACCCCTCCACTTT. Translating it yields CASSLDGPNNSPLHF.

The chain couples TRBV28 to TRBJ2-3; D is uncertain. The germline V gene encodes CDR1 MDHEN and CDR2 SYDVKM. This CDR3 has 12 amino acids. Trimming pared 5 bases from V and 4 bases from J, leaving 7 bases between. CDR3 loop: CASSLVADTQYF. In nucleotides, the CDR3 is TGTGCCAGCAGTCTGGTCGCAGATACGCAGTATTTT.

The V and J genes are TRBV5-4 and TRBJ2-3; D ambiguous. Trimming removed 0 bases at V and 2 bases at J, with 7 bases between. This CDR3 contains 14 residues. Germline CDR1 reads SGHNT; CDR2 reads YYREEE (reference sequence). DNA for the CDR3: TGTGCCAGCAGCTTGGAAGAGGCCACAGATACGCAGTATTTT. This encodes CASSLEEATDTQYF.

The rearrangement uses TRBV14 and TRBJ2-7; 8 bases map to TRBD1. Trimming removed 3 bases from V and 1 base from J; junction bases left unmatched: 14. The germline V gene has CDR1 SGHDN and CDR2 FVKESK. The CDR3 totals 18 residues. The CDR3 protein is CASSHTGGFSSPSYEQYF. DNA for the CDR3: TGTGCCAGCAGCCACACAGGGGGTTTTAGCTCCCCATCCTACGAGCAGTACTTC.

This sequence joins TRBV20-1 and TRBJ2-7, with 7 bases that match TRBD2. This CDR3 spans 16 amino acids. Per germline, CDR1 DFQATT and CDR2 SNEGSKA (reference sequence). The ends lost 3 bases at V and 2 bases at J; junction bases unmatched: 13. The CDR3: CSASQEVGGGTYEQYF. CDR3 nucleotide sequence: TGCAGTGCTAGTCAAGAGGTTGGGGGGGGAACCTACGAGCAGTACTTC.

A note on this clone: Other nucleotide sequences in the sample specify the same CDR3. The chain has TRBV9 and TRBJ1-5, with D unclear. The V end was cut by 0 bases, the J end by 7 bases, with 8 bases between. CDR3 size: 13 residues. Germline assignment: CDR1 SGDLS and CDR2 YYNGEE. The CDR3 bases are TGTGCCAGCAGCGTAGGGGTTTCGCAGCCCCAGCATTTT. Its protein product is CASSVGVSQPQHF.

The chain recombines TRBV5-1 with TRBJ2-3; 12 bases match TRBD1. The CDR3 totals 17 residues. Trimming took 0 bases from V and 5 from J; bases not matched to a gene: 7. The V gene's germline CDR1 is SGHRS and CDR2 YFSETQ. This chain's CDR3 is CASSLVGTGGEKDTQYF. CDR3 nucleotides: TGCGCCAGCAGCTTGGTAGGGACAGGGGGCGAGAAAGATACGCAGTATTTT.

Concerning this clone: Germline and junction disagree at one end, which may indicate a read error. V gene TRBV11-2 combines with J gene TRBJ1-3, with 8 bases aligning to TRBD1. CDR3 length equals 15 residues. The germline gives CDR1 SGHAT, CDR2 FQNNGV. The CDR3 nucleotides are TGTGCCAGCAGCTCTCAGGGGGCGTTTGGACACACCATATATTTT. Translated: CASSSQGAFGHTIYF.

The chain employs TRBV15 and TRBJ2-1; tentative D call: TRBD2 (5 bases). The CDR3 contains 15 residues. Deletions cut 1 base from V and 5 bases from J, with 12 bases between. Germline CDR1 is LNHNV and CDR2 is YYDKDF (reference sequence). CDR3 DNA sequence: TGTGCCACCAGCAGAGGGGGTAGCGCCGACAATGAGCAGTTCTTC. This gives the protein CATSRGGSADNEQFF.

The V call is TRBV18, the J call TRBJ2-7, with D possibly matching TRBD2 (5 bases). The CDR3 has 15 amino acids. V lost 4 bases to trimming and J lost 0 bases, with 13 bases between them. Germline CDR1 is KGHSH and CDR2 is LQKENI. CDR3 in amino acids: CASSQLDSSSYEQYF. The CDR3 nucleotides read TGTGCCAGCTCACAACTGGACTCCTCCTCCTACGAGCAGTACTTC.

The chain carries TRBV12-3 or TRBV12-4 and TRBJ2-3; possible D gene TRBD1, 5 bases. The CDR3 contains 13 residues. V was shortened by 7 bases and J by 11 bases, with 19 bases between the two germline ends. CDR3 sequence: CASTIIGQHEQYF. In nucleotides, the CDR3 is TGTGCCAGCACAATCATCGGACAACATGAGCAGTATTTT.

The gene calls are TRBV5-1 and TRBJ1-2; TRBD1 is a possible D gene (6 bases). Germline V CDR1 and CDR2: SGHRS, YFSETQ. V lost 2 bases and J 4 bases, leaving 12 bases between the germline ends. The CDR3 is 14 amino acids. CDR3 protein: CASSLEGEGYGYTF. In nucleotides, the CDR3 is TGCGCCAGCAGCTTAGAGGGGGAGGGCTATGGCTACACCTTC.

The chain recombines TRBV4-3 with TRBJ2-7; TRBD2 agrees at 9 bases. V lost 1 base and J lost 7; bases outside the gene matches: 17. The CDR3 has 18 amino acids. CDR1 LGHNA and CDR2 YSLEER come from the germline V gene. CDR3 coding DNA: TGCGCCAGCAGCCAAGCTACCGGGACTAGCTGGTATAGCTCAGAGCAGTACTTC. It codes for CASSQATGTSWYSSEQYF.

The rearrangement joins TRBV19 to TRBJ1-5, with D tentatively TRBD1 (6 bases). In germline, CDR1 is LNHDA, CDR2 SQIVND (reference sequence). Trimming took off 5 bases at V and 7 bases at J, with 9 bases between the two ends. The CDR3 is 12 amino acids. CDR3 DNA: TGTGCCAGTAGTTCCAGGGGCCAGCCCCAGCATTTT. Amino acid sequence: CASSSRGQPQHF. Full variable domain (outside the CDR3, taken from reference TRBV19 and TRBJ1-5): DGGITQSPKYLFRKEGQNVTLSCEQNLNHDAMYWYRQDPGQGLRLIYYSQIVNDFQKGDIAEGYSVSREKKESFPLTVTSAQKNPTAFYLCASSSRGQPQHFGDGTRLSIL.

The chain links TRBV19 to TRBJ2-2; possibly TRBD1 for D (5 bases). The V and J ends lost 4 bases and 7 bases respectively, with 16 bases between them. The CDR3 loop spans 15 amino acids. Germline-derived CDR1 and CDR2 are LNHDA and SQIVND (reference sequence). The DNA of the CDR3 is TGTGCCAGTAGTACCCCTCGACAGTTCGGCGGGGAGCTGTTTTTT. This sequence encodes CASSTPRQFGGELFF.

For the CDR3, the DNA is TGTGCCAGCCGGACTAGCGGGATTAACGAGCAGTACTTC. This encodes CASRTSGINEQYF. V and J are TRBV2 and TRBJ2-7; TRBD2 aligns across 12 bases. Germline V lookup: CDR1 SNHLY, CDR2 FYNNEI. The CDR3 consists of 13 residues. The J segment lost 5 bases and the V segment lost 8 bases, leaving 4 bases of the junction unmatched. Variable domain in full (rest from reference TRBV2 and TRBJ2-7): EPEVTQTPSHQVTQMGQEVILRCVPISNHLYFYWYRQILGQKVEFLVSFYNNEISEKSEIFDDQFSVERPDGSNFTLKIRSTKLEDSAMYFCASRTSGINEQYFGPGTRLTVT.

The chain has TRBV3-1 (or the pseudogene TRBV3-2) and TRBJ1-2, with D possibly being TRBD1 (6 bases). CDR3 length: 14 amino acids. CDR1 and CDR2 (germline): LGHDT, YNNKEL (reference sequence). The V end lost 0 bases, the J end lost 4 bases, and 9 bases lay between the germline ends. CDR3 DNA sequence: TGTGCCAGCAGCCAAGATAGAGGGGGCTATGGCTACACCTTC. It yields the protein CASSQDRGGYGYTF.

This chain joins TRBV5-1 and TRBJ2-5, with 7 bases lining up with TRBD2. The CDR3 contains 17 residues. CDR1 is SGHRS, CDR2 YFSETQ, per germline. After removal of 5 bases from V and 5 bases from J, the junction contained 18 bases not matched to a gene. Written as DNA, the CDR3 is TGCGCCAGCAGGTTTCGTTTGGCTAGCGGTTTCGCGGAGACCCAGTACTTC. This translates into CASRFRLASGFAETQYF.

The CDR3 region is CASSQEGQGYTGELFF. The CDR3 coding sequence is TGTGCCAGCAGCCAAGAGGGACAGGGATACACCGGGGAGCTGTTTTTT. The chain links TRBV3-1 (or the pseudogene TRBV3-2) to TRBJ2-2; 9 nucleotides match TRBD1. This CDR3 is 16 amino acids long. Per germline, CDR1 LGHDT and CDR2 YNNKEL (reference sequence). The junction had 2 bases not matched to a gene; V was cut back by 0 bases and J by 3 bases.

This sequence joins TRBV28 and TRBJ2-7; TRBD1 is a possible D gene (6 bases). CDR3 length: 15 amino acids. Looked up from germline, CDR1 is MDHEN and CDR2 is SYDVKM. With 6 bases removed from V and 3 bases from J, the gap between germline ends came to 18 bases. The CDR3 DNA reads TGTGCCAGCAGCAGTGGTGGGACACACCTCTACGAGCAGTACTTC. Encoded protein: CASSSGGTHLYEQYF.

The J gene is TRBJ2-1, the V gene TRBV27; 10 bases agree with TRBD2. V lost 4 bases to trimming and J lost 4 bases; unmatched junction nucleotides: 4. There are 15 residues in the CDR3. Germline CDR1 reads MNHEY; CDR2 reads SMNVEV (reference sequence). The CDR3, as DNA: TGTGCCAGCAGTTCGACTAGCGGGTGGTACAATGAGCAGTTCTTC. As protein: CASSSTSGWYNEQFF.

The chain links TRBV27 to TRBJ1-5, with no clear D. V was shortened by 3 bases and J by 1 base, with 4 bases between the two germline ends. Germline lookup yields CDR1 MNHEY and CDR2 SMNVEV (reference sequence). The CDR3 is made up of 13 amino acids. The CDR3 is CASSLDSNQPQHF. CDR3 sequence (DNA): TGTGCCAGCAGTTTGGACAGCAATCAGCCCCAGCATTTT.

The V call is TRBV6-2 or TRBV6-3, the J call TRBJ2-3; D remains ambiguous. This CDR3 has 14 amino acids. Per the germline V gene, CDR1 is MNHEY and CDR2 is SVGEGT. Trimming cost V 0 bases and J 4 bases, with 8 bases left between them. The DNA for the CDR3 is TGTGCCAGCAGTTACTCTGGTAGTTCAGATACGCAGTATTTT. Residues: CASSYSGSSDTQYF.

The chain is built from TRBV19 and TRBJ1-5; D is perhaps TRBD1 (5 bases). The germline V gene encodes CDR1 LNHDA and CDR2 SQIVND (reference sequence). The CDR3 is 13 residues long. The ends were cut back, 9 bases at V and 7 bases at J, with 16 bases in the middle. Written as DNA, the CDR3 is TGTGCCAGCCGGCGGGGTTGGGGCCAGCCCCAGCATTTT. Translation gives CASRRGWGQPQHF.

J is TRBJ2-1 and V is TRBV5-1, with 9 bases matching TRBD2. The V and J ends lost 7 bases and 3 bases, in that order; junction bases with no gene match: 14. Germline CDR1 is SGHRS and CDR2 is YFSETQ. CDR3 length: 17 amino acids. The chain's CDR3 is CASRYLRLADNYNEQFF. The CDR3 nucleotides are TGCGCCAGCCGGTATTTGAGACTAGCGGACAACTACAATGAGCAGTTCTTC.